A selection of T cell receptor beta chains follows, all from one sample in a study of blood T cells in healthy people across ages. Via MiXCR, TCRdb re-called the 5' RACE reads, giving one row per CDR3 protein. The table has 800,000 to 1,000,000 distinct CDR3 sequences, around 48% seen once. The sequenced sample consisted of blood. The receptor source for this set is a man aged 25-45 years in good health. Both conserved end residues are part of each CDR3. D genes are given only for firm matches. Not every row has a clone size; where given, it reads once, few, many or a size class.

V	J	size	D	CDR3	DNA
TRBV6-1	TRBJ2-2	-	TRBD2	CASTLAGDITGELFF	TGTGCCAGCACTCTAGCGGGGGACATCACCGGGGAGCTGTTTTTT
TRBV12-3/TRBV12-4	TRBJ2-3	few	TRBD2	CASDGTSGDTPGDTQYF	TGTGCCAGCGACGGGACTAGCGGGGACACCCCAGGGGATACGCAGTATTTT
TRBV2	TRBJ1-1	-	-	CASSELSTEAFF	TGTGCCAGCAGTGAATTATCCACTGAAGCTTTCTTT
TRBV27	TRBJ2-7	few	TRBD1	CASSLVGTGTSEQYF	TGTGCCAGCAGTTTAGTTGGGACAGGGACATCCGAGCAGTACTTC
TRBV6-6	TRBJ2-1	-	-	CASSWNDNEQFF	TGTGCCAGCAGTTGGAACGACAATGAGCAGTTCTTC
TRBV28	TRBJ1-6	many	TRBD1	CASSFGTGNNSPLHF	TGTGCCAGCAGTTTCGGGACAGGGAATAATTCACCCCTCCACTTT
TRBV27	TRBJ1-1	few	TRBD1	CASSPGQGAPQEAFF	TGTGCCAGCAGTCCGGGACAGGGGGCGCCCCAGGAAGCTTTCTTT
TRBV6-9	TRBJ2-7	-	-	CASSYSPDISSYNEQYF	TGTGCCAGCAGTTATTCCCCCGACATCAGCTCCTACAATGAGCAGTACTTC
TRBV9	TRBJ2-5	-	TRBD2	CASSPPTSGYNEQYF	TGTGCCAGCAGCCCCCCTACTAGCGGGTACAATGAGCAGTACTTC
TRBV5-1	TRBJ2-7	-	TRBD2	CASSSLGLAPSYEQYF	TGCGCCAGCAGCAGCCTCGGACTAGCGCCTTCCTACGAGCAGTACTTC
TRBV6-1	TRBJ2-7	-	-	CASSEEAQPPYEQYF	TGTGCCAGCAGTGAAGAGGCGCAGCCCCCCTACGAGCAGTACTTC
TRBV25-1	TRBJ2-4	few	TRBD2	CASSDPGGSGTIQYF	TGTGCCAGCAGTGACCCCGGGGGGTCGGGCACCATTCAGTACTTC
TRBV6-2/TRBV6-3	TRBJ2-1	once	TRBD2	CASSYRSGGLNEQFF	TGTGCCAGCAGTTACAGGAGCGGGGGGCTGAATGAGCAGTTCTTC
TRBV6-6	TRBJ2-7	-	-	CATKTYEQYF	TGTGCCACCAAGACCTACGAGCAGTACTTC
TRBV3-1	TRBJ1-2	-	-	CASSQDQGFYGYTF	TGTGCCAGCAGCCAAGATCAGGGGTTCTATGGCTACACCTTC
TRBV30	TRBJ1-1	few	-	CAWSRGGEAFF	TGTGCCTGGAGCCGGGGAGGTGAAGCTTTCTTT
TRBV14	TRBJ2-1	-	-	CASSHWGHEQFF	TGTGCCAGCAGCCACTGGGGGCATGAGCAGTTCTTC
TRBV10-3	TRBJ1-2	-	-	CAHPNRDGYGYTF	TGTGCCCACCCTAACAGGGACGGCTATGGCTACACCTTC
TRBV6-5	TRBJ2-3	-	TRBD2	CASSALERGTDTQYF	TGTGCCAGCAGTGCACTAGAGCGGGGTACAGATACGCAGTATTTT
TRBV28	TRBJ2-7	-	TRBD1	CASSMDRVITYEQYF	TGTGCCAGCAGTATGGACAGGGTCATTACCTACGAGCAGTACTTC
TRBV29-1	TRBJ2-7	-	-	CSVDIGSYEQYF	TGCAGCGTTGATATCGGGTCCTACGAGCAGTACTTC
TRBV14	TRBJ2-3	-	-	CASSQGQDYTDTQYF	TGTGCCAGCAGCCAAGGACAGGATTACACAGATACGCAGTATTTT
TRBV12-3/TRBV12-4	TRBJ2-7	-	-	CASGNRDPYEQYF	TGTGCCAGCGGGAACAGGGACCCCTACGAGCAGTACTTC
TRBV9	TRBJ2-3	few	-	CASSVELADTQYF	TGTGCCAGCAGCGTCGAGTTAGCAGATACGCAGTATTTT
TRBV11-2	TRBJ1-6	few	TRBD1	CASSLVAGGASPLHF	TGTGCCAGCAGCTTAGTCGCAGGGGGGGCCTCACCACTCCACTTT
TRBV25-1	TRBJ2-7	-	-	CASSASVLAGTASYF	TGTGCCAGCAGTGCCTCGGTCCTGGCGGGGACAGCCTCGTACTTC
TRBV25-1	TRBJ2-5	-	-	CASTPGLHQETQYF	TGTGCCAGCACACCGGGACTCCACCAAGAGACCCAGTACTTC
TRBV7-2	TRBJ2-3	few	TRBD2	CASSFRAGGTTDTQYF	TGTGCCAGCAGCTTCAGAGCGGGGGGGACCACAGATACGCAGTATTTT
TRBV27	TRBJ1-5	-	TRBD1	CASSFSDRRNQPQHF	TGTGCCAGCAGTTTCTCGGACAGGAGGAATCAGCCCCAGCATTTT
TRBV18	TRBJ2-5	many	-	CASSVLAGETQYF	TGTGCCAGCTCAGTACTAGCTGGAGAGACCCAGTACTTC
TRBV7-2	TRBJ2-2	few	-	CASSPGQLNTGELFF	TGTGCCAGCAGCCCTGGACAGTTAAACACCGGGGAGCTGTTTTTT
TRBV7-2	TRBJ2-4	-	-	CASSGALAGAKNIQYF	TGTGCCAGCAGCGGAGCCTTGGCCGGGGCCAAAAACATTCAGTACTTC
TRBV29-1	TRBJ2-1	few	-	CSVEVPGSYNEQFF	TGCAGCGTTGAAGTGCCAGGTAGCTACAATGAGCAGTTCTTC
TRBV7-6	TRBJ1-1	few	TRBD1	CASSANRGDTEAFF	TGTGCCAGCAGCGCGAACAGGGGGGACACTGAAGCTTTCTTT
TRBV20-1	TRBJ2-1	-	-	CSAPQRRDYNEQFF	TGCAGTGCACCTCAACGGAGGGATTACAATGAGCAGTTCTTC
TRBV5-1	TRBJ2-3	few	-	CASSLEGQPPDTQYF	TGCGCCAGCAGCTTGGAAGGGCAACCTCCTGATACGCAGTATTTT
TRBV20-1	TRBJ2-5	-	TRBD1	CSAREQGQETQYF	TGCAGTGCTAGAGAACAGGGGCAAGAGACCCAGTACTTC
TRBV28	TRBJ2-3	few	-	CASTEPRGYTQYF	TGTGCCAGCACCGAACCCAGGGGTTATACGCAGTATTTT
TRBV6-2/TRBV6-3	TRBJ2-1	-	TRBD2	CASTPWSGGDYNEQFF	TGTGCCAGCACCCCCTGGAGCGGGGGAGACTACAATGAGCAGTTCTTC
TRBV7-9	TRBJ2-7	few	TRBD1	CASSLGAQGVYEQYF	TGTGCCAGCAGTCTAGGAGCACAGGGGGTTTACGAGCAGTACTTC